This T cell receptor beta chain was captured in a study of a mutant IDH1 vaccine in newly diagnosed glioma. Study-wide background: Treatment recipients were about 62% male and around 38% female, and their mean age was 40.4 years. Patients previously underwent radiotherapy, temozolomide, or both, and most underwent both.

V dropped 0 bases and J dropped 0 bases, with 19 bases sitting between them. The CDR3 is 19 amino acids. Per the germline V gene, CDR1 is LGHNA and CDR2 is YSLEER. Overall study results and limits: Top-clonotype changes in peripheral T cells seemed unrelated to pseudoprogression.

Libraries were prepared by immunoSEQ multiplex PCR; TCRdb keeps only in-frame clonotypes and omits some of them. The data show roughly 38,000 clones, with roughly 92% seen just once and more than 15% held by the top ten. In this sample, this clone turned up a few times. As yet, its antigen is unknown. Described time point: baseline, week 1 (first vaccination visit). As for treatment: pre-vaccination baseline after standard-of-care therapy. The TCR was taken from a man aged 18 to 29 with glioma. Sequenced here: PBMCs, sampled from a glioma patient treated with radiotherapy, temozolomide or both. J is TRBJ2-3 and V is TRBV4-3; the D gene is possibly TRBD1 (6 bases). The CDR3 nucleotides read TGCGCCAGCAGCCAAGAAGCCCCCCGGGACATCCCTAGCACAGATACGCAGTATTTT. Amino acid sequence: CASSQEAPRDIPSTDTQYF.